This T cell receptor (beta chain) was found in a study of blood T cell repertoires in COVID-19. Study-level information: The United States, Italy and Spain supplied acute and convalescent COVID-19 samples.

This clone was seen only once. Authors' methods: Cell counts per sample came from amplifying reference gene primers. Some clones are missing from TCRdb's copy, which holds only in-frame ones; the method was immunoSEQ multiplex PCR. That table furnishes V, J and clone size, whereas the DNA furnished D and trimming. This sample carries about 200,000 clones, 70% to 90% of them seen once, and the ten largest clones take around 6.6%. The sample comprised peripheral blood. The sequence came from a woman in her forties who had recovered from COVID-19.

CDR3 region: CSASRLAGEYNEQFF. CDR3 nucleotides: TGCAGTGCTAGTAGGCTAGCGGGAGAGTACAATGAGCAGTTCTTC. The chain has TRBV20-1 and TRBJ2-1; TRBD2 matches at 10 bases. The V segment lost 3 bases and the J segment 4 bases; nucleotides outside the gene matches: 6. The germline CDR1 and CDR2 sequences are DFQATT and SNEGSKA (reference sequence). The CDR3 is 15 residues long.